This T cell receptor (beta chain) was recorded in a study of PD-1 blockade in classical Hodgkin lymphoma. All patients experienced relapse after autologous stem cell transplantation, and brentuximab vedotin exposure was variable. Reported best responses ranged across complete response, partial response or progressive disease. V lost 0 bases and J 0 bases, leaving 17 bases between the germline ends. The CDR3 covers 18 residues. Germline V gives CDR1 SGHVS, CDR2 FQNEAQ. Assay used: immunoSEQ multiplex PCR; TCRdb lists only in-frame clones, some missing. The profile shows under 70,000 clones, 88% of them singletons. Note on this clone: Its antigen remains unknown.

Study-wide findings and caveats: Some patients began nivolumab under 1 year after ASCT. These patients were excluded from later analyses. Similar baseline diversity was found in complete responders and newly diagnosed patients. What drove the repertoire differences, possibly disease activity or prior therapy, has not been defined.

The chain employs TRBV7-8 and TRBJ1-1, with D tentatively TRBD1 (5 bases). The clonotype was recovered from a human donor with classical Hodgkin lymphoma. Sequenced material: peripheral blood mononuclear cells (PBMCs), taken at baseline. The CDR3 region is CASSLAARDRVLNTEAFF. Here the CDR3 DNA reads TGTGCCAGCAGCTTAGCAGCTCGGGACCGAGTATTGAACACTGAAGCTTTCTTT.